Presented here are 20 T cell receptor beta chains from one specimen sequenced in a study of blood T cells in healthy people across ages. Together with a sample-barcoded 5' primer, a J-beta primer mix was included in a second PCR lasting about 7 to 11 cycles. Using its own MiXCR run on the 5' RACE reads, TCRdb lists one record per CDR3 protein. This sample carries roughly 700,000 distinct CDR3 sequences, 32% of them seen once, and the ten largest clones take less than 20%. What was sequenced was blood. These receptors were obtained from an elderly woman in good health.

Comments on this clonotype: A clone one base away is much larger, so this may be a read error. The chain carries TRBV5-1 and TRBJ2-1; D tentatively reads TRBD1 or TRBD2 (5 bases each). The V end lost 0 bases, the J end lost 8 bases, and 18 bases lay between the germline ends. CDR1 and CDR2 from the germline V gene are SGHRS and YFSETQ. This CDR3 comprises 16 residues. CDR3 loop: CASSLGDRGGRHEQFF. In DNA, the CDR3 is TGCGCCAGCAGCTTGGGAGACCGGGGCGGCCGCCATGAGCAGTTCTTC.

The CDR3 region has the DNA TGTGCCTGGAGCCCAAAGGGGCTAGCGGGACTAGCCAAAAACATTCAGTACTTC. Its protein is CAWSPKGLAGLAKNIQYF. This chain joins TRBV30 and TRBJ2-4, with 9 bases fitting TRBD2. The CDR3 contains 18 residues. Germline trimming cut 3 bases from V and 0 bases from J; bases unmatched to any gene: 12. The germline CDR1 and CDR2 sequences are GTSNPN and SVGIG (reference sequence).

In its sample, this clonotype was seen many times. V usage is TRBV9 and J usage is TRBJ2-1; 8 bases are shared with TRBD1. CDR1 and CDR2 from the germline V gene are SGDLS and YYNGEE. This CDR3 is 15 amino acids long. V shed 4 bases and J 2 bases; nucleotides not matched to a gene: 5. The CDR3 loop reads CASSSGQVTYNEQFF. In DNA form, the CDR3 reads TGTGCCAGCAGCTCGGGACAGGTAACCTACAATGAGCAGTTCTTC.

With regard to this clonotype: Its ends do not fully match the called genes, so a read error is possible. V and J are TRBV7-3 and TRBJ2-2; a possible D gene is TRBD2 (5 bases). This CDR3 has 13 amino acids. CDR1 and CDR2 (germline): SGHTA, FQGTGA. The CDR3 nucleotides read TGTGCCAGCAGCTTAGGGGTCACCGGGGAGCGGTTTTTT. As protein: CASSLGVTGERFF.

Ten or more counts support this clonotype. CDR3 region: CASSLASTLSEQYF. The CDR3 coding sequence is TGTGCCAGCAGCTTAGCTTCGACACTTTCCGAGCAGTACTTC. The chain joins TRBV7-9 to TRBJ2-7; no reliable D call. CDR1 is SEHNR and CDR2 is FQNEAQ in the germline V gene (reference sequence). Trimming stripped 0 bases from V and 6 bases from J, with 12 bases between. The CDR3 contains 14 residues. Combining the CDR3 with reference TRBV7-9 and TRBJ2-7 gives the whole variable domain DTGVSQNPRHKITKRGQNVTFRCDPISEHNRLYWYRQTLGQGPEFLTYFQNEAQLEKSRLLSDRFSAERPKGSFSTLEIQRTEQGDSAMYLCASSLASTLSEQYFGPGTRLTVT.

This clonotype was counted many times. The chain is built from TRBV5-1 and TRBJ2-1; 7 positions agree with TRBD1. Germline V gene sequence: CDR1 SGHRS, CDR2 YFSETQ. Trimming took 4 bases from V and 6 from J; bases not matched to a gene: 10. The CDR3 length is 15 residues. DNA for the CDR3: TGCGCCAGCAGCCAGGACAGGCCTTCCATCAATGAGCAGTTCTTC. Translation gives CASSQDRPSINEQFF.

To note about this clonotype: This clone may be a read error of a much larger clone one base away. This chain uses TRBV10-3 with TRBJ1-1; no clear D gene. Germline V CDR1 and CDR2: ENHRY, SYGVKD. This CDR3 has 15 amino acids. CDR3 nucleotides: TGTGTCATCAGTGAGTCGGCACAATCCGTGACTGAAGCTTTCTTT. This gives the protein CVISESAQSVTEAFF.

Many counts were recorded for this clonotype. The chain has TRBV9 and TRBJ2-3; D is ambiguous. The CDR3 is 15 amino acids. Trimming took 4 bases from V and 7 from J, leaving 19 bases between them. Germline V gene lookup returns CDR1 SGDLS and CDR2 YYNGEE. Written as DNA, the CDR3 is TGTGCCAGCAGCCCCCGGACGGGTTTTAGCAATACGCAGTATTTT. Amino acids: CASSPRTGFSNTQYF.

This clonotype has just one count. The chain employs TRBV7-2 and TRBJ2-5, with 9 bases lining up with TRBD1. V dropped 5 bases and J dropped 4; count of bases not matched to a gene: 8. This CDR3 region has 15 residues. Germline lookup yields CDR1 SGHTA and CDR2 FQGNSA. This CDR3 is CASSPGDRDAETQYF. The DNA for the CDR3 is TGTGCCAGCAGCCCTGGGGACAGGGACGCAGAGACCCAGTACTTC.

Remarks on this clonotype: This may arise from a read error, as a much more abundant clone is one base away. CDR3 sequence: CVSSQGSADHNFF. The CDR3 DNA sequence: TGTGTCAGCAGCCAAGGGTCGGCGGACCATAATTTCTTT. The chain has TRBV3-1 and TRBJ1-1; D is unclear. This CDR3 has 13 amino acids. Germline V gene data show CDR1 as LGHDT and CDR2 as YNNKEL (reference sequence).

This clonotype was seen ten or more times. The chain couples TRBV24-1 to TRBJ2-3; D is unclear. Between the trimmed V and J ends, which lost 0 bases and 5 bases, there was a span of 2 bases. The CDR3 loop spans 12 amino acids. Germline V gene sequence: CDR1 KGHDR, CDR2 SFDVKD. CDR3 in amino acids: CATSDLEDTQYF. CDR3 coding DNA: TGTGCCACCAGTGATTTGGAAGATACGCAGTATTTT.

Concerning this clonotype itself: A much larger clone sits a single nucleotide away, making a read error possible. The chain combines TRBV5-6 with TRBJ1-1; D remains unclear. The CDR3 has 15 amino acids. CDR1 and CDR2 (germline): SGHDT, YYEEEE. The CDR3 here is CACSLNQAGNTEAFF. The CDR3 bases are TGTGCCTGCAGCTTGAACCAGGCGGGGAACACTGAAGCTTTCTTT.

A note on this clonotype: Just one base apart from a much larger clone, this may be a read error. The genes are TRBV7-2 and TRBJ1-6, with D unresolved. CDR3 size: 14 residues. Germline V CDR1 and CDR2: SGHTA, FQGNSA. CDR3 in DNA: TGTGCCTGCAGCGCCATTAGGGCTAATTCACCCCTCCACTTT. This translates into CACSAIRANSPLHF.

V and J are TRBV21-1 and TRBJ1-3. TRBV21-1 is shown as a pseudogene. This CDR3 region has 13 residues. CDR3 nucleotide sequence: TGCGCCAGCACGGGGGGGAAGCAAAACACCAGATATTTT. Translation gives CASTGGKQNTRYF.

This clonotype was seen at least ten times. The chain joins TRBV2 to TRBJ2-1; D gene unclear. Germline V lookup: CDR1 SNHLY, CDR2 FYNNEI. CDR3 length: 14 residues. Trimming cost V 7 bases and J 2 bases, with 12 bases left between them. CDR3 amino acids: CASNLDAAYNEQFF. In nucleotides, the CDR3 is TGTGCCAGCAACCTGGACGCAGCCTACAATGAGCAGTTCTTC.

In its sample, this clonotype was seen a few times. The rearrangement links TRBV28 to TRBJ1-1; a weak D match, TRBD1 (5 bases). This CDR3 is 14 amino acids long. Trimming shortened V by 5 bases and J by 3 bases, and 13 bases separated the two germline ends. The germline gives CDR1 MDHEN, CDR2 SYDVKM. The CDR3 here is CASSPGRWDTEAFF. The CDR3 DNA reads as TGTGCCAGCAGTCCGGGGCGGTGGGACACTGAAGCTTTCTTT.

The CDR3 spells CSAPGTGYGYTF. The CDR3 nucleotides read TGCAGTGCCCCAGGGACAGGGTATGGCTACACCTTC. V gene TRBV20-1 combines with J gene TRBJ1-2; TRBD1 matches at 9 bases. Germline V gene data show CDR1 as DFQATT and CDR2 as SNEGSKA (reference sequence). V shed 6 bases and J 5 bases; nucleotides not matched to a gene: 4. The CDR3 runs 12 residues.

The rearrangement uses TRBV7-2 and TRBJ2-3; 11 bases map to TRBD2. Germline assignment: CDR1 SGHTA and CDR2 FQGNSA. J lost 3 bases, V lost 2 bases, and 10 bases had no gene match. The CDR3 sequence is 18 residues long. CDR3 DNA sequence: TGTGCCAGCAGCTTAAGCCTAGCGGGGGGATTACGGACAGATACGCAGTATTTT. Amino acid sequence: CASSLSLAGGLRTDTQYF.

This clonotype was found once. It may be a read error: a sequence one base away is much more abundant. For the CDR3, the DNA is TGTGCCGGCAGGGACAGGGATCCGAGGGAGCAGTACTTC. As protein: CAGRDRDPREQYF. This chain uses TRBV6-1 with TRBJ2-7; 9 bases fit TRBD1. The CDR3 is made up of 13 amino acids. Germline loops: CDR1 MNHNS, CDR2 SASEGT.

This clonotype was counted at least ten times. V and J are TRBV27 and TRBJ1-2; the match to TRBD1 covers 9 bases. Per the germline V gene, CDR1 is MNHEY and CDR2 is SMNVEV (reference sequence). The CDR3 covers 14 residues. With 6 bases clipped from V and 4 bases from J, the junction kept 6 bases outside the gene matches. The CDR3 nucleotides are TGTGCCAGCAGACTACAGGGGGCCTCCTATGGCTACACCTTC. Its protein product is CASRLQGASYGYTF.